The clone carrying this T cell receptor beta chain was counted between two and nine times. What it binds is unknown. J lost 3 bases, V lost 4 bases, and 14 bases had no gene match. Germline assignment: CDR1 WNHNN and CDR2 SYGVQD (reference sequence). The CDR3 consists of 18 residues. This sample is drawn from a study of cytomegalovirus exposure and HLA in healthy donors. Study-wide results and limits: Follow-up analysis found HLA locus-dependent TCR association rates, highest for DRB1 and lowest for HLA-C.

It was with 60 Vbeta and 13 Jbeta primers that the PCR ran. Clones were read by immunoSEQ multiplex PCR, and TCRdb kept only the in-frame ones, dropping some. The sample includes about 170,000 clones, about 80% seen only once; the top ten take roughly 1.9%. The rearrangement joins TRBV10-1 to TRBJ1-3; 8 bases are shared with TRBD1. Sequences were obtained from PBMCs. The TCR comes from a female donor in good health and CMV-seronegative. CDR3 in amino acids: CASSAYRGAQDNGNTIYF. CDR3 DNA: TGCGCCAGCAGTGCCTACAGGGGGGCGCAGGATAATGGAAACACCATATATTTT.